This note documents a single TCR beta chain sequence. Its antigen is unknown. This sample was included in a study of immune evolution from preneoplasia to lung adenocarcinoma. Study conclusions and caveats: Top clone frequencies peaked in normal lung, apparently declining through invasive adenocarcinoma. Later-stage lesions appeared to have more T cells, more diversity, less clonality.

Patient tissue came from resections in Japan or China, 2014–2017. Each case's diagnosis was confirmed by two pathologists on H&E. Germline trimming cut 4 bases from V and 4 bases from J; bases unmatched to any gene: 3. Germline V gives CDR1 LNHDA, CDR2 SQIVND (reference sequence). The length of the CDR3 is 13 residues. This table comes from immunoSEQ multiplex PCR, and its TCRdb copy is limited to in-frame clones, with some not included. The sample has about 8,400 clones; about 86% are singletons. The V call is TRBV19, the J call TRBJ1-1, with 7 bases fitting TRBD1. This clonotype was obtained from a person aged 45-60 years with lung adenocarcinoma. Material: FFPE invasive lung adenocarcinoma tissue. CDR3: CASSRAGGTEAFF. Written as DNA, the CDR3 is TGTGCCAGTAGTAGGGCAGGGGGCACTGAAGCTTTCTTT.